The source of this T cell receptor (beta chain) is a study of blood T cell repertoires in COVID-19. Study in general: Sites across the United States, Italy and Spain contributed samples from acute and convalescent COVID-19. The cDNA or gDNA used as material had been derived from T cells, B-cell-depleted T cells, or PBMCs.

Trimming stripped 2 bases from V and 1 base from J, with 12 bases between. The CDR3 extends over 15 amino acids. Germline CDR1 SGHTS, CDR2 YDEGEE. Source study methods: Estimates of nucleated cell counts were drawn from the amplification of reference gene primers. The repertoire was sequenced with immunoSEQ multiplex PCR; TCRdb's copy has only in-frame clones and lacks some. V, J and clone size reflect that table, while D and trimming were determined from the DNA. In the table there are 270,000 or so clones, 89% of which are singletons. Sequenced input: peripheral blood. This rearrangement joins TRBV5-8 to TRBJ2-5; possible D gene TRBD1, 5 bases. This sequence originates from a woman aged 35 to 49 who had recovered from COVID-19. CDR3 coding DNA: TGTGCCAGCAGCTTCAGGGCTGGTTCCCAAGAGACCCAGTACTTC. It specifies CASSFRAGSQETQYF.